Listed here are 14 T cell receptor beta chains from one sample, sequenced in a study of T cell clones after liver transplantation. Using immunoSEQ multiplex PCR, the repertoire was profiled, and TCRdb retains in-frame clones only, with some absent. The top ten hold approximately 15% of the sample, which has about 47,000 clones, approximately 87% seen once. Here the sequenced sample was CD8+ T cells from blood, taken 12 months after liver transplant. These receptors originate from a human patient who received a liver transplant. The T cells may come from the graft donor.

This chain links TRBV5-1 with TRBJ2-1, with 8 bases lining up with TRBD1. CDR1 and CDR2 (germline): SGHRS, YFSETQ. The CDR3 is made up of 15 amino acids. With V trimmed by 4 bases and J by 3 bases, 6 bases remained unmatched. This CDR3 is CASSTAGGYYNEQFF. CDR3 DNA: TGCGCCAGCAGCACCGCAGGGGGCTACTACAATGAGCAGTTCTTC.

This chain uses TRBV5-8 with TRBJ2-7; 12 bases map to TRBD2. V was pared by 2 bases and J by 7 bases, with 7 bases of the junction left unmatched. This CDR3 spans 15 amino acids. CDR1 and CDR2 from the germline V gene are SGHTS and YDEGEE. The CDR3 reads CASSLGGLAGREQYF. CDR3 DNA sequence: TGTGCCAGCAGCTTAGGCGGACTAGCGGGAAGGGAGCAGTACTTC.

This sequence joins TRBV27 and TRBJ1-2; TRBD1 might be the D (5 bases). The CDR3 runs to 16 residues. CDR1 and CDR2 from the germline V gene are MNHEY and SMNVEV (reference sequence). The V end lost 5 bases, the J end lost 8 bases, and 24 bases lay between the germline ends. The CDR3, as DNA: TGTGCCAGCAGTCCTATGAGGACCCCGGGGGGTTACGGCTACACCTTC. Its translation: CASSPMRTPGGYGYTF.

The CDR3 DNA follows: TGTGCCAGCAGTGAAGGAACAGGAGGGCGTCGCTATGGCTACACCTTC. It specifies CASSEGTGGRRYGYTF. The chain has TRBV6-1 and TRBJ1-2, with a weak D call TRBD1 (5 bases). Between the trimmed V and J ends, which lost 1 base and 4 bases, there was a span of 16 bases. There are 16 residues in the CDR3. Germline CDR1 reads MNHNS; CDR2 reads SASEGT.

This clone was recorded only once. J is TRBJ2-1 and V is TRBV27; 12 bases agree with TRBD2. From germline, CDR1 is MNHEY and CDR2 SMNVEV (reference sequence). The ends lost 7 bases at V and 2 bases at J; junction bases unmatched: 6. The CDR3 contains 16 residues. As DNA, the CDR3 is TGTGCCAGCAACTTACTAGCGGGAGGACCCTACAATGAGCAGTTCTTC. It translates to CASNLLAGGPYNEQFF.

The DNA for the CDR3 is TGTGCCAGCAGCCCACGAGGCAGGGCCCCCTACGAGCAGTACTTC. It yields the protein CASSPRGRAPYEQYF. The genes are TRBV27 and TRBJ2-7; tentatively, D is TRBD1 (5 bases). Germline V gene sequence: CDR1 MNHEY, CDR2 SMNVEV (reference sequence). The CDR3 covers 15 residues. V gave up 6 bases and J gave up 2 bases, with 17 bases separating them.

The chain couples TRBV7-6 to TRBJ1-1; possibly TRBD1 for D (5 bases). Looked up from germline, CDR1 is SGHVS and CDR2 is FNYEAQ. CDR3 length equals 13 residues. V lost 8 bases and J 0 bases, leaving 10 bases between the germline ends. The CDR3, as DNA: TGTGCCAGCGTGGGGGATATGAACACTGAAGCTTTCTTT. It specifies CASVGDMNTEAFF.

Only a few counts were recorded for this clone. V gene TRBV9 combines with J gene TRBJ1-1, with D perhaps matching TRBD1 (5 bases). The CDR3 covers 14 residues. The V gene's germline CDR1 is SGDLS and CDR2 YYNGEE. With 5 bases removed from V and 6 bases from J, the gap between germline ends came to 17 bases. The CDR3 is CASSPGTLGAEAFF. The DNA for the CDR3 is TGTGCCAGCAGTCCCGGGACCCTAGGTGCTGAAGCTTTCTTT.

This chain uses TRBV27 with TRBJ2-4, with D maybe TRBD1 (6 bases). The CDR3 is 16 amino acids. Trimming removed 5 bases at V and 0 bases at J, with 14 bases between. CDR1 is MNHEY, CDR2 SMNVEV, per germline (reference sequence). CDR3 DNA sequence: TGTGCCAGCAGTCCACAGGACAGACTAGCCAAAAACATTCAGTACTTC. Translation gives CASSPQDRLAKNIQYF.

The CDR3 DNA sequence: TGTGCCAGCAGTTTAAAGGGGACAGGGGGCAATCGGGACAATCAGCCCCAGCATTTT. Translation: CASSLKGTGGNRDNQPQHF. This chain joins TRBV28 and TRBJ1-5, with 12 bases that match TRBD1. The CDR3 spans 19 residues. Germline loops: CDR1 MDHEN, CDR2 SYDVKM. With V trimmed by 2 bases and J by 3 bases, 11 bases remained unmatched.

The rearrangement joins TRBV29-1 to TRBJ1-2; tentatively, D is TRBD1 (5 bases). The CDR3 totals 13 residues. Germline V gene lookup returns CDR1 SQVTM and CDR2 ANQGSEA. V lost 0 bases to trimming and J lost 3 bases, with 8 bases between them. The CDR3 region is CSVEEAQDYGYTF. CDR3 nucleotides: TGCAGCGTTGAAGAAGCACAGGACTATGGCTACACCTTC.

This clone was seen more than once but under ten times. The rearrangement links TRBV2 to TRBJ1-5, with D unclear. V lost 4 bases, J lost 2 bases, and 12 bases lay in between. CDR1 SNHLY and CDR2 FYNNEI come from the germline V gene. This CDR3 has 15 residues. The CDR3 nucleotides are TGTGCCAGCAGTGGGGCTCGGGTGGGCAATCAGCCCCAGCATTTT. It specifies CASSGARVGNQPQHF.

J is TRBJ2-7 and V is TRBV4-3; the match to TRBD2 covers 9 bases. Losses at the gene ends were 3 bases for V and 0 bases for J; bases not matched to a gene: 3. Germline assignment: CDR1 LGHNA and CDR2 YSLEER. The CDR3 is made up of 15 amino acids. For the CDR3, the DNA is TGCGCCAGCAGCCATCATAGCGGGAGCTCCTACGAGCAGTACTTC. It specifies CASSHHSGSSYEQYF.

This clone was observed a single time. At the DNA level, this CDR3 is encoded by other sequences in the same sample as well. This chain joins TRBV4-1 and TRBJ2-7; 10 nucleotides agree with TRBD1. V was clipped by 4 bases and J by 5 bases; unmatched bases: 5. The CDR3 has 14 amino acids. Germline lookup yields CDR1 MGHRA and CDR2 YSYEKL. The CDR3: CASSLGQGSHEQYF. CDR3 in DNA: TGCGCCAGCAGCCTGGGACAGGGGTCCCACGAGCAGTACTTC.